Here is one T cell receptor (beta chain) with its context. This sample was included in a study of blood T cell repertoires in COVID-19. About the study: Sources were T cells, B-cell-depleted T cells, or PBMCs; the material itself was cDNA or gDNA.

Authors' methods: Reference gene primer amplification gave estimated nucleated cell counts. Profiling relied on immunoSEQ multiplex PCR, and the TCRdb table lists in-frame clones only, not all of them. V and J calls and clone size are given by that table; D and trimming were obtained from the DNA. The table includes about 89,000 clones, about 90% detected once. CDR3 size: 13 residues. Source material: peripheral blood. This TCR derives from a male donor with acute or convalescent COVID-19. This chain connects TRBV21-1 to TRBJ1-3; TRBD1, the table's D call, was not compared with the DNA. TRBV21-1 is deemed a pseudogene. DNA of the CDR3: TGTGCCAGCAGCAAAGCTGGCTTAAACACCATATATTTT. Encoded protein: CASSKAGLNTIYF.